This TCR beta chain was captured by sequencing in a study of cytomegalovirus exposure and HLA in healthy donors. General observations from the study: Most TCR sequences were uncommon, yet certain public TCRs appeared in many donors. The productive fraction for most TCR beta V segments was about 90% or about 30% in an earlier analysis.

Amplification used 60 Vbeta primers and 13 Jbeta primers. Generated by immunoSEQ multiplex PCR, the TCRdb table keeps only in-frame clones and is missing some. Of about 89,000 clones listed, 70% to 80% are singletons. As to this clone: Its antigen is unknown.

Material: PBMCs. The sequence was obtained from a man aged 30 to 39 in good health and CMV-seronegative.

The CDR3 DNA reads TGTGCCAGCAGCTTAGCGCGGGGAGAAGCTTTCTTT. Protein: CASSLARGEAFF. This chain connects TRBV7-9 to TRBJ1-1; D gene unclear. The CDR3 sequence is 12 residues long. Looked up from germline, CDR1 is SEHNR and CDR2 is FQNEAQ (reference sequence). V was shortened by 0 bases and J by 8 bases, with 7 bases between the two germline ends. Together with reference TRBV7-9 and TRBJ1-1, the CDR3 gives the full variable domain: DTGVSQNPRHKITKRGQNVTFRCDPISEHNRLYWYRQTLGQGPEFLTYFQNEAQLEKSRLLSDRFSAERPKGSFSTLEIQRTEQGDSAMYLCASSLARGEAFFGQGTRLTVV.